This TCR beta chain is from a study of cytomegalovirus exposure and HLA in healthy donors. General observations from the study: Published work reported that the classifier diagnosed cytomegalovirus status with high specificity and sensitivity. A subsequent analysis found that TCR clusters from the first cohort also tended to co-occur in the 120 validation repertoires, with 90% to 95% of cluster scores above 0.

Produced via immunoSEQ multiplex PCR; TCRdb's table is partial and in-frame only. The sample includes roughly 180,000 clones, roughly 86% seen only once; the top ten take more than 5.5%. The CDR3 is made up of 13 amino acids. Germline-derived CDR1 and CDR2 are MNHEY and SVGAGI. V was cut by 0 bases and J by 8 bases, with 10 bases left in between. This clone was seen a few times. Its antigen remains unknown. The chain combines TRBV6-5 with TRBJ1-2; D gene uncertain. The TCR originated in a man aged 30 to 39 in good health and CMV-seropositive. Sequenced material: PBMCs. The CDR3 DNA reads as TGTGCCAGCAGTTACTCGTCTCCGAGAGGCTACACCTTC. Protein sequence: CASSYSSPRGYTF.